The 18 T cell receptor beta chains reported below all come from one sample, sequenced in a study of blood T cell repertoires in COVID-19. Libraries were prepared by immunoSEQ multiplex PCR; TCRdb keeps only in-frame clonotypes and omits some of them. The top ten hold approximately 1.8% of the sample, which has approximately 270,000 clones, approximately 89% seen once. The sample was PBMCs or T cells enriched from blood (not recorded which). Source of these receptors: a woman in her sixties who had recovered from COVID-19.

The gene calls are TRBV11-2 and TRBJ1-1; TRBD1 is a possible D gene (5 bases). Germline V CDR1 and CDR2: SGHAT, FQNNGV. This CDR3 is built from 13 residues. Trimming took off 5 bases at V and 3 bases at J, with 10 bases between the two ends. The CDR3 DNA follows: TGTGCCAGCAGCCTGACAGAGGACACTGAAGCTTTCTTT. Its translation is CASSLTEDTEAFF.

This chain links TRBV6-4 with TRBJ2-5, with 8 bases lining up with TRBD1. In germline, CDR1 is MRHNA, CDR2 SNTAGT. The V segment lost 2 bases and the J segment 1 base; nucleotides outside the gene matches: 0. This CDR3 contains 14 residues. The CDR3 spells CASSDGTGQETQYF. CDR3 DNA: TGTGCCAGCAGTGACGGGACAGGCCAAGAGACCCAGTACTTC.

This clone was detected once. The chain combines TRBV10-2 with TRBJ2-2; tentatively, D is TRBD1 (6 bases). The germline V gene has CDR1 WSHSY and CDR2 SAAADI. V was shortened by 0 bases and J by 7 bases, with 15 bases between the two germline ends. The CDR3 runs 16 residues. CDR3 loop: CASSESRQVWGGELFF. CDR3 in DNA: TGCGCCAGCAGTGAGTCAAGACAGGTGTGGGGCGGGGAGCTGTTTTTT.

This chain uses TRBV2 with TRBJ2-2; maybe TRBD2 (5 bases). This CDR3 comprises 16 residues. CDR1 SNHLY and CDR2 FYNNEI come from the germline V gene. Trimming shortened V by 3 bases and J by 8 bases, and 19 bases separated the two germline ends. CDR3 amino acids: CASSDPRAVGGGELFF. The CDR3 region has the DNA TGTGCCAGCAGTGACCCGCGGGCAGTCGGCGGGGGGGAGCTGTTTTTT.

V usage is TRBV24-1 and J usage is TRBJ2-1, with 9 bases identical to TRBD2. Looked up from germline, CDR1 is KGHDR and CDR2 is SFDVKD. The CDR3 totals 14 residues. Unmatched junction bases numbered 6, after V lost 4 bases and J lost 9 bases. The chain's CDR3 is CATSDWTSDGEQFF. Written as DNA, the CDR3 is TGTGCCACCAGTGACTGGACTAGCGATGGTGAGCAGTTCTTC.

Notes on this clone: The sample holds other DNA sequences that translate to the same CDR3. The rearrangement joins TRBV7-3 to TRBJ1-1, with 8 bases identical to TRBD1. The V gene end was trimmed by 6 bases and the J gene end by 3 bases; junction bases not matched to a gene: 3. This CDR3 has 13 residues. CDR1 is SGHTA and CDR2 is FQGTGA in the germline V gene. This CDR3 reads CASSTTGDTEAFF. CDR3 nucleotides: TGTGCCAGCAGTACGACAGGGGACACTGAAGCTTTCTTT.

The DNA for the CDR3 is TGTGCCAGCAGCAACTGGCGGGGGTATGGCTACACCTTC. This gives the protein CASSNWRGYGYTF. The rearrangement uses TRBV5-8 and TRBJ1-2; D is perhaps TRBD1 (5 bases). V lost 4 bases, J lost 5 bases, and 12 bases lay in between. Germline-derived CDR1 and CDR2 are SGHTS and YDEGEE. The CDR3 sequence is 13 residues long.

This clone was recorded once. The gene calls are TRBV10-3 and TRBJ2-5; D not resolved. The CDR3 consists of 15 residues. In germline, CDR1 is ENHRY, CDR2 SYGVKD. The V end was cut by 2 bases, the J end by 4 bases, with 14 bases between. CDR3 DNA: TGTGCCATCAGTGAGGGTAGTTGGAGTCGAGAGACCCAGTACTTC. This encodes CAISEGSWSRETQYF.

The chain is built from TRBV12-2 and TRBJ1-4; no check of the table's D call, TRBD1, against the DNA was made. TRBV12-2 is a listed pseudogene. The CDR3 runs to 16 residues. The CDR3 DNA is TGTGCAAGTCGCCAAGGGGGACATCCAACTAATGAAAAACTGTTTTTT. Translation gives CASRQGGHPTNEKLFF.

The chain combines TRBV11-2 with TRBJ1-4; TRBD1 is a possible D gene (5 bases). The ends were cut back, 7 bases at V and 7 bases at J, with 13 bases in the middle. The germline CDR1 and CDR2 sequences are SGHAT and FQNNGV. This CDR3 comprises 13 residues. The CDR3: CASNRQNGEKLFF. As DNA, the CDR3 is TGTGCCAGCAACCGACAGAACGGTGAAAAACTGTTTTTT.

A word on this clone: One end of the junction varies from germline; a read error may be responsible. DNA for the CDR3: TGCGCCAGCAGTCGGGACCGAACCGGTGGGGGACAATATCGCCCGACCTTT. As protein: CASSRDRTGGGQYRPTF. The J gene is TRBJ1-1, the V gene TRBV23-1; possible D gene TRBD1, 6 bases. TRBV23-1 is flagged as an ORF with uncertain function. The length of the CDR3 is 17 residues.

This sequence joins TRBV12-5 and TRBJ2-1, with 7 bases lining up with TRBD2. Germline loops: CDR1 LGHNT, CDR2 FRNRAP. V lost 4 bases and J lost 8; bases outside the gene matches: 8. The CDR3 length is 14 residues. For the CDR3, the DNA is TGTGCTAGTGGTTCGGGGGAGGGCCCCCATGAGCAGTTCTTC. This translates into CASGSGEGPHEQFF.

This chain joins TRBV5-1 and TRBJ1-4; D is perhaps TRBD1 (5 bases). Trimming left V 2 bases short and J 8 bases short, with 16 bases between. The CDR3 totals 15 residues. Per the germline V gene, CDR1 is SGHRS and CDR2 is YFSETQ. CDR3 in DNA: TGCGCCAGCAGCTTCACAGGTTTTCTGGGGGAAAAACTGTTTTTT. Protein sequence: CASSFTGFLGEKLFF.

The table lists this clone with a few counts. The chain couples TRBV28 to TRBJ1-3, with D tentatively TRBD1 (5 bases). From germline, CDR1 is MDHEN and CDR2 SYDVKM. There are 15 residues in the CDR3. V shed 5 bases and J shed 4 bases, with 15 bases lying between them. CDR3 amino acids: CASSPQAVSGNTIYF. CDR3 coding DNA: TGTGCCAGCAGTCCACAGGCGGTCTCGGGAAACACCATATATTTT. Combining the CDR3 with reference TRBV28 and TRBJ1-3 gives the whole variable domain DVKVTQSSRYLVKRTGEKVFLECVQDMDHENMFWYRQDPGLGLRLIYFSYDVKMKEKGDIPEGYSVSREKKERFSLILESASTNQTSMYLCASSPQAVSGNTIYFGEGSWLTVV.

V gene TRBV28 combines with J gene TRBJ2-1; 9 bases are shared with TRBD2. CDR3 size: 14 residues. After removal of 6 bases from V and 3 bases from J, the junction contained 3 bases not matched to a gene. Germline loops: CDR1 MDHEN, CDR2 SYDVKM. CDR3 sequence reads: CASRPSGNYNEQFF. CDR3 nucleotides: TGTGCCAGCAGGCCTAGCGGGAACTACAATGAGCAGTTCTTC.

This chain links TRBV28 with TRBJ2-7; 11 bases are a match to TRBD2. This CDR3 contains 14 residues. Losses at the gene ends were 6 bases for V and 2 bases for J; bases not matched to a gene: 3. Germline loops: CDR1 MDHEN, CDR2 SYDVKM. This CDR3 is CASRGTSGTYEQYF. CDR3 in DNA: TGTGCCAGCAGAGGGACTAGCGGTACCTACGAGCAGTACTTC.

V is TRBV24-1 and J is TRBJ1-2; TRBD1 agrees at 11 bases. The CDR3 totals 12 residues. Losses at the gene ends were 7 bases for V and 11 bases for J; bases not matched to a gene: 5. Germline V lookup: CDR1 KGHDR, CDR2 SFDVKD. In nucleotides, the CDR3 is TGTGCCACCAGGCCGGGACAGGGGGTGTACACCTTC. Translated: CATRPGQGVYTF.

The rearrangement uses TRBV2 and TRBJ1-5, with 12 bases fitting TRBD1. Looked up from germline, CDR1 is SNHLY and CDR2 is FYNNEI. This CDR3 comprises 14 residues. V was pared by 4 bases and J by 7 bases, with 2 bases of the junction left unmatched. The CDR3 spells CASSVGTGGQPQHF. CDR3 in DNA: TGTGCCAGCAGTGTGGGGACAGGGGGCCAGCCCCAGCATTTT. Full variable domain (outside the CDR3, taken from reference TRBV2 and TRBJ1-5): EPEVTQTPSHQVTQMGQEVILRCVPISNHLYFYWYRQILGQKVEFLVSFYNNEISEKSEIFDDQFSVERPDGSNFTLKIRSTKLEDSAMYFCASSVGTGGQPQHFGDGTRLSIL.